Presented here are 23 T cell receptor beta chains from one specimen sequenced in a study of blood T cells in healthy people across ages. For the second PCR, which ran for about 7 to 12 cycles, a sample-barcoded 5' primer and a J-beta primer mix were used. TCRdb reprocessed the 5' RACE reads with MiXCR, giving one entry per CDR3 protein. The data show around 620,000 distinct CDR3 sequences, approximately 25% seen once. Sequences were obtained from blood. The receptor source for this set is a woman in her 70s in good health.

For the CDR3, the DNA is TGTGCCAGCTCGCCAACCGGGACAGAGAACACTGAAGCTTTCTTT. As protein: CASSPTGTENTEAFF. The V and J genes are TRBV18 and TRBJ1-1, with 7 bases matching TRBD1. CDR3 length: 15 residues. Germline V gene lookup returns CDR1 KGHSH and CDR2 LQKENI. Losses at the gene ends were 6 bases for V and 1 base for J; bases not matched to a gene: 8.

The chain joins TRBV7-2 to TRBJ1-1; D might be TRBD1 (5 bases). The CDR3 spans 14 residues. Looked up from germline, CDR1 is SGHTA and CDR2 is FQGNSA. Trimming stripped 5 bases from V and 1 base from J, with 11 bases between. The CDR3 bases are TGTGCCAGCAGCCTCAGACAGCCGAACACTGAAGCTTTCTTT. Protein sequence: CASSLRQPNTEAFF.

CDR3 sequence: CASSRGLPPETQYF. In DNA, the CDR3 is TGTGCCAGCAGCCGGGGACTTCCCCCCGAGACCCAGTACTTC. This chain uses TRBV7-7 with TRBJ2-5; D might be TRBD2 (6 bases). V shed 5 bases and J shed 5 bases, with 15 bases lying between them. CDR1 and CDR2 (germline): SSHAT, FNYEAQ (reference sequence). This CDR3 is 14 amino acids long.

The chain links TRBV4-2 to TRBJ1-1; D is possibly TRBD1 (5 bases). V was trimmed by 4 bases and J by 4 bases, leaving 13 bases between them. CDR1 LGHNA and CDR2 YNFKEQ come from the germline V gene. The CDR3 extends over 14 amino acids. In DNA, the CDR3 is TGTGCCAGCAGCCCAAGGGGCCTGATCACTGAAGCTTTCTTT. It codes for CASSPRGLITEAFF.

This clonotype turned up a few times. This sequence joins TRBV9 and TRBJ2-1; TRBD2 matches 9 bases. Trimming cost V 2 bases and J 4 bases; bases outside gene matches: 4. Germline V lookup: CDR1 SGDLS, CDR2 YYNGEE. This CDR3 has 15 amino acids. The CDR3 DNA reads TGTGCCAGCAGCGTGACTAGCGGAATGTACAATGAGCAGTTCTTC. This gives the protein CASSVTSGMYNEQFF.

This clonotype was observed at least ten times. The rearrangement uses TRBV14 and TRBJ1-1; 7 bases align to TRBD1. The CDR3 runs 16 residues. The germline gives CDR1 SGHDN, CDR2 FVKESK. Germline trimming cut 2 bases from V and 3 bases from J; bases unmatched to any gene: 9. The CDR3, as DNA: TGTGCCAGCAGCCAATACGGGATCCAGGGGGACACTGAAGCTTTCTTT. It is translated as CASSQYGIQGDTEAFF.

This clonotype was seen a handful of times. In nucleotides, the CDR3 is TGCGCCAGCAGCCAAGATGGGCAGCCGAAAGAGACCCAGTACTTC. Translation gives CASSQDGQPKETQYF. V and J are TRBV4-1 and TRBJ2-5; D uncertain. Germline CDR1 and CDR2: MGHRA and YSYEKL. The CDR3 runs 15 residues. V shed 0 bases and J shed 3 bases, with 11 bases lying between them.

This clonotype was counted ten times or more. V is TRBV4-3 and J is TRBJ2-7; a possible D gene is TRBD2 (6 bases). CDR1 and CDR2 from the germline V gene are LGHNA and YSLEER. V lost 4 bases to trimming and J lost 2 bases, with 12 bases between them. The CDR3 covers 14 residues. CDR3 amino acids: CASSPHGGTYEQYF. The CDR3 nucleotides are TGCGCCAGCAGCCCCCACGGGGGAACCTACGAGCAGTACTTC.

The table lists this clonotype with a few counts. The chain couples TRBV20-1 to TRBJ2-2, with TRBD1 as a possible D gene (6 bases). CDR1 is DFQATT, CDR2 SNEGSKA, per germline (reference sequence). CDR3 length: 14 residues. V was trimmed by 3 bases and J by 2 bases, leaving 10 bases between them. The CDR3 is CSASDRTNTGELFF. DNA for the CDR3: TGCAGTGCTAGCGACAGGACTAACACCGGGGAGCTGTTTTTT.

In its sample, this clonotype was seen a few times. The V gene is TRBV4-2, the J gene TRBJ2-5; D gene unclear. The CDR3 loop spans 18 amino acids. Germline loops: CDR1 LGHNA, CDR2 YNFKEQ. Deletions cut 2 bases from V and 2 bases from J, with 21 bases between. CDR3 nucleotide sequence: TGTGCCAGCAGCCAATTTACTGAGGCGACCGGCCCGCAAGAGACCCAGTACTTC. Encoded protein: CASSQFTEATGPQETQYF.

This rearrangement joins TRBV30 to TRBJ1-1, with 8 bases lining up with TRBD1. The CDR3 loop spans 14 amino acids. J gave up 5 bases and V 4 bases, and 9 bases lay outside the gene matches. Germline lookup yields CDR1 GTSNPN and CDR2 SVGIG (reference sequence). CDR3 region: CAWISHQGATEAFF. CDR3 nucleotide sequence: TGTGCCTGGATCTCCCACCAGGGGGCTACTGAAGCTTTCTTT.

The CDR3 DNA reads TGCAGCGTTGTCCGGGACTATGGCTACACCTTC. This encodes CSVVRDYGYTF. The chain combines TRBV29-1 with TRBJ1-2; D remains unclear. The germline V and J ends were trimmed by 4 bases and 3 bases, with 6 bases remaining between them. The CDR3 loop spans 11 amino acids. Germline values: CDR1 SQVTM, CDR2 ANQGSEA.

There are a few counts of this clonotype. This chain uses TRBV6-5 with TRBJ1-2, with D hard to call. The CDR3 covers 13 residues. Trimming shortened V by 2 bases and J by 3 bases, and 7 bases separated the two germline ends. Germline V gene lookup returns CDR1 MNHEY and CDR2 SVGAGI. CDR3 DNA: TGTGCCAGCAGTTACGGACCGGACTATGGCTACACCTTC. Its translation is CASSYGPDYGYTF.

As for this clonotype: Possible read error: a much larger clone is one base away. V and J are TRBV7-8 and TRBJ1-4; 9 positions match TRBD1. From germline, CDR1 is SGHVS and CDR2 FQNEAQ. With V trimmed by 5 bases and J by 5 bases, 12 bases remained unmatched. The CDR3 is 17 residues long. The chain's CDR3 is CASSIRLGQGENEKLFF. The CDR3 DNA sequence: TGTGCCAGCAGCATAAGACTGGGACAGGGAGAAAATGAAAAACTGTTTTTT.

As to this clonotype: Since no conserved phenylalanine or tryptophan closes the CDR3, a read error is the likely cause. The DNA is omitted, as the CDR3 cannot be located on it reliably, and the CDR3 follows TCRdb's listing. The CDR3 region is CASSLRGEQLL. The chain uses TRBV7-2 and TRBJ2-5; no DNA check was done on the table's D call, TRBD1. Including both end residues, the CDR3 is 11 amino acids long. Germline V gene data show CDR1 as SGHTA and CDR2 as FQGNSA.

The V call is TRBV6-1, the J call TRBJ1-1, with D possibly TRBD1 on 5 matching bases. CDR3 length: 14 residues. Germline lookup yields CDR1 MNHNS and CDR2 SASEGT. V dropped 6 bases and J dropped 4 bases, with 15 bases sitting between them. CDR3 loop: CASSTNHGGTEAFF. The CDR3 DNA is TGTGCCAGCAGCACAAATCATGGGGGCACTGAAGCTTTCTTT.

The chain carries TRBV7-9 and TRBJ2-7, with a tentative D call TRBD1 (6 bases). V dropped 1 base and J dropped 5 bases, with 9 bases sitting between them. Germline CDR1 and CDR2: SEHNR and FQNEAQ (reference sequence). This CDR3 region has 13 residues. In nucleotides, the CDR3 is TGTGCCAGCAGCTTAGAAGCAGGGGACGAGCAGTACTTC. Amino acids: CASSLEAGDEQYF. The variable domain in full, completed from reference TRBV7-9 and TRBJ2-7, reads DTGVSQNPRHKITKRGQNVTFRCDPISEHNRLYWYRQTLGQGPEFLTYFQNEAQLEKSRLLSDRFSAERPKGSFSTLEIQRTEQGDSAMYLCASSLEAGDEQYFGPGTRLTVT.

The chain combines TRBV7-6 with TRBJ2-1; 9 nucleotides line up with TRBD1. The CDR3 totals 17 residues. Germline loops: CDR1 SGHVS, CDR2 FNYEAQ. V shed 5 bases and J 9 bases; nucleotides not matched to a gene: 17. CDR3 residues: CASSTTGTGTFGSEQFF. In DNA form, the CDR3 reads TGTGCCAGCAGCACGACCGGGACAGGGACCTTTGGTAGTGAGCAGTTCTTC.

Only one count was recorded for this clonotype. J is TRBJ1-2 and V is TRBV7-2; no firm D call. CDR1 is SGHTA, CDR2 FQGNSA, per germline. V gave up 4 bases and J gave up 7 bases, with 16 bases separating them. The length of the CDR3 is 14 residues. The DNA for the CDR3 is TGTGCCAGCAGCTCACACCGGGAGCCAGGTGGCTACACCTTC. Its protein is CASSSHREPGGYTF.

V is TRBV7-9 and J is TRBJ1-1; D is undetermined. Trimming pared 0 bases from V and 2 bases from J, leaving 10 bases between. The CDR3 length is 15 residues. Germline V lookup: CDR1 SEHNR, CDR2 FQNEAQ (reference sequence). The CDR3 region is CASSLALAGNTEAFF. CDR3 sequence (DNA): TGTGCCAGCAGCTTAGCGCTCGCAGGAAACACTGAAGCTTTCTTT.

This clonotype was seen only once. CDR3 sequence (DNA): TGTGCCAGCAGAGTCGGGGGTTGGGGGACTCAGCCCCAGCATTTT. Amino acid sequence: CASRVGGWGTQPQHF. The chain has TRBV6-2 or TRBV6-3 and TRBJ1-5; a weak D match, TRBD1 (5 bases). V lost 6 bases and J 6 bases, leaving 18 bases between the germline ends. Germline V gene data show CDR1 as MNHEY and CDR2 as SVGEGT. The CDR3 covers 15 residues.

This clonotype has a handful of counts. The rearrangement links TRBV20-1 to TRBJ2-1, with 13 bases lining up with TRBD2. V gave up 0 bases and J gave up 4 bases; unmatched junction bases: 6. The CDR3 is made up of 17 amino acids. CDR1 and CDR2 (germline): DFQATT, SNEGSKA (reference sequence). The CDR3 reads CSARELAGGPRYNEQFF. CDR3 in DNA: TGCAGTGCTAGAGAACTAGCGGGGGGGCCACGATACAATGAGCAGTTCTTC.

The chain joins TRBV6-2 or TRBV6-3 to TRBJ2-1; D possibly corresponds to TRBD2 (5 bases). CDR1 MNHEY and CDR2 SVGEGT come from the germline V gene. V was pared by 11 bases and J by 1 base, with 18 bases between. This CDR3 comprises 15 residues. CDR3 in DNA: TGTGCCGCCGAAAGAGGCGGGCCTTCCTACAATGAGCAGTTCTTC. Translating gives CAAERGGPSYNEQFF.